The rows below give T cell receptor beta chains drawn from one sample of a study of cytomegalovirus exposure and HLA in healthy donors. The data were produced by immunoSEQ multiplex PCR, yet TCRdb's version contains in-frame clones alone and is incomplete. The ten most abundant clones cover less than 0.95% of a sample with 150,000 to 200,000 clones. The sequenced material came from PBMCs. The receptors derive from a woman under 30 in good health and CMV-seropositive. Each CDR3 is given without its conserved first and last residue. Fields, in order: V gene, J gene, CDR3 protein.

TRBV7-3,TRBJ2-2,ASSKNRDTNTGELF
TRBV7-6,TRBJ2-5,ASSLILAGALETQY
TRBV27,TRBJ2-7,ASSATQEGKGYEQY
TRBV30,TRBJ1-2,AWGDTGGNGYT
TRBV6-5,TRBJ1-6,ASSSLWDRGQSPLH
TRBV6-5,TRBJ2-7,ASRAGTVVYEQY
TRBV18,TRBJ1-1,ASSPGTENTEAF
TRBV18,TRBJ1-4,ASSLTGDNEKLF
TRBV15,TRBJ1-3,ATSREGYGNTIY
TRBV5-4,TRBJ2-2,ASSLGGGGNTGELF
TRBV28,TRBJ2-1,ASSLRLPNEQF